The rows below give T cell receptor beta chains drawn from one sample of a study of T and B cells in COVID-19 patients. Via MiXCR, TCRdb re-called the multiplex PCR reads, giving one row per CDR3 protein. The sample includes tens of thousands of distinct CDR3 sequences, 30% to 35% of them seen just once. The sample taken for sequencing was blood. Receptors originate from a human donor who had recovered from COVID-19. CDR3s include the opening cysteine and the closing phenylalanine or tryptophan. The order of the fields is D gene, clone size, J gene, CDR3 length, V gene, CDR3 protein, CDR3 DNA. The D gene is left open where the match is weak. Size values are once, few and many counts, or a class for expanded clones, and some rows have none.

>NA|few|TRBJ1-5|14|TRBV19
CASSRGTEDQPQHF
TGTGCCAGTAGTCGCGGGACGGAGGATCAGCCCCAGCATTTT
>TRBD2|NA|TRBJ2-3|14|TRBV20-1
CSATLAGTTDTQYF
TGCAGTGCTACGTTAGCGGGGACCACAGATACGCAGTATTTT
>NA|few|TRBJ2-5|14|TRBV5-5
CASSSRVKQETQYF
TGTGCCAGCAGCTCCCGGGTTAAACAAGAGACCCAGTACTTC
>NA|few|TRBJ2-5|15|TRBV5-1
CASSPVARPQETQYF
TGCGCCAGCAGCCCTGTTGCCCGGCCTCAAGAGACCCAGTACTTC
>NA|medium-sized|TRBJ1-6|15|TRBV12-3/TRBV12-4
CASSPGGTTNSPLHF
TGTGCCAGCAGTCCGGGGGGCACGACCAATTCACCCCTCCACTTT
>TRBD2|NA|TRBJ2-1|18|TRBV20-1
CSAGLLAGGPLSYNEQFF
TGCAGTGCTGGGTTACTAGCGGGAGGGCCTCTTTCCTACAATGAGCAGTTCTTC
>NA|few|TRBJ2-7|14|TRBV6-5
CASSYPAGHYEQYF
TGTGCCAGCAGTTACCCGGCGGGCCACTACGAGCAGTACTTC
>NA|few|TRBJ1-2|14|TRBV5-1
CASRVESNGYGYTF
TGCGCCAGCAGGGTAGAATCAAACGGATATGGCTACACCTTC
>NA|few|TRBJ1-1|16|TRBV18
CASSPLSPGGNTEAFF
TGTGCCAGCTCACCACTGAGTCCCGGGGGCAACACTGAAGCTTTCTTT
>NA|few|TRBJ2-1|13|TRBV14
CASSQDLPSRQFF
TGTGCCAGCAGCCAAGATCTCCCCAGTAGGCAGTTCTTC
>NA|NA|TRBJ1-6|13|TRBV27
CASSPGWNSPLHF
TGTGCCAGCAGCCCGGGTTGGAATTCACCCCTCCACTTT
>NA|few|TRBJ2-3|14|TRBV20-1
CSAGLGDSTDTQYF
TGCAGTGCGGGGTTGGGCGATAGCACAGATACGCAGTATTTT
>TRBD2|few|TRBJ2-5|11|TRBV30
CAWRRTSVLNF
TGTGCCTGGAGGCGGACTAGCGTGTTAAACTTC
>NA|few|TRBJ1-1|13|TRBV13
CASSLGRGTGAFF
TGTGCCAGCAGCTTAGGCCGGGGGACGGGAGCTTTCTTT
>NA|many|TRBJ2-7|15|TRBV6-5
CASSYGSFGSYEQYF
TGTGCCAGCAGTTACGGGAGTTTCGGCTCCTACGAGCAGTACTTC
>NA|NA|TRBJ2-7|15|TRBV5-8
CASSSWARGVDEQYF
TGTGCCAGCAGCTCATGGGCCAGGGGAGTGGACGAGCAGTACTTC
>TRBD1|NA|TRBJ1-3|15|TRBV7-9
CASSHRDRGRNTIYF
TGTGCCAGCAGCCACAGGGACAGGGGGCGAAACACCATATATTTT
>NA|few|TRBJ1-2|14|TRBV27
CASSPDRSNYGYTF
TGTGCCAGCAGCCCCGACAGGTCTAACTATGGCTACACCTTC
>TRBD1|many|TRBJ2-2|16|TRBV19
CASSIDPRGLTGELFF
TGTGCCAGTAGTATAGATCCCAGGGGGCTCACCGGGGAGCTGTTTTTT
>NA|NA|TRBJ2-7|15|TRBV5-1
CASSLTWEPAYEQYF
TGCGCCAGCAGCTTGACGTGGGAGCCTGCCTACGAGCAGTACTTC
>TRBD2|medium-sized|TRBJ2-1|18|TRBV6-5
CASSYSPTGTSAYNEQFF
TGTGCCAGCAGTTACTCTCCCACTGGGACTAGCGCCTACAATGAGCAGTTCTTC
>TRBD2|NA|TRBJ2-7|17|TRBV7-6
CTSSLTLAGGGWYEQYF
TGTACCAGCAGCTTAACACTAGCGGGAGGGGGTTGGTACGAGCAGTACTTC
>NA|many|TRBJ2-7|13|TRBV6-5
CASSYARDSPRYF
TGTGCCAGCAGTTACGCCCGGGACTCGCCTAGGTACTTC
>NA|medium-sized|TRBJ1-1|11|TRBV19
CASRDLTEAFF
TGTGCCAGTAGGGACCTCACTGAAGCTTTCTTT
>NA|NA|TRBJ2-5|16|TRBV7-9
CASSSLGGVYQETQYF
TGTGCCAGCAGCTCCTTGGGCGGGGTGTACCAAGAGACCCAGTACTTC
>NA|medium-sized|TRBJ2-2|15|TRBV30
CAWRKRLTNTGELFF
TGTGCCTGGAGGAAGAGGCTAACGAACACCGGGGAGCTGTTTTTT
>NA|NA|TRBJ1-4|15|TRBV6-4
CASSETMGGREKLFF
TGTGCCAGCAGTGAGACGATGGGGGGGCGAGAAAAACTGTTTTTT